This T cell receptor (beta chain) was captured by sequencing in a study of T cells in Graves' hyperthyroidism and ophthalmopathy. Notes on the study in general: Model output signaled ophthalmopathy a median approximately 6.2 months ahead of onset.

In its sample, this clonotype was seen once. Its matching antigen is unknown. The junction had 10 bases not matched to a gene; V was cut back by 3 bases and J by 7 bases. Germline-derived CDR1 and CDR2 are DFQATT and SNEGSKA (reference sequence). The CDR3 extends over 16 amino acids. RNA transcripts served as the template for amplifying TCR beta CDR3 regions. An initial round of RT-PCR targeting the TCR CDR3 relied on the HTBI primer set. TCRdb reprocessed the multiplex PCR reads with MiXCR, giving one entry per CDR3 protein. The sample holds about 540,000 distinct CDR3 sequences; around 46% are singletons and the top ten take about 7.8%. Graves' hyperthyroidism qualified as stable when ophthalmopathy did not progress within 18 months. Clinical symptoms, serum thyroxine, TRAb, thyroid ultrasound and orbital computed tomography informed diagnoses.

Sequenced: peripheral blood or thyroid tissue (not recorded which). This chain connects TRBV20-1 to TRBJ1-6; TRBD1 matches at 9 bases. This clonotype was obtained from a woman under 30 with Graves' hyperthyroidism. Here the CDR3 DNA reads TGCAGTGCTAGCCTCTCCCCGGACAGGGGAAATTCACCCCTCCACTTT. Translation: CSASLSPDRGNSPLHF.